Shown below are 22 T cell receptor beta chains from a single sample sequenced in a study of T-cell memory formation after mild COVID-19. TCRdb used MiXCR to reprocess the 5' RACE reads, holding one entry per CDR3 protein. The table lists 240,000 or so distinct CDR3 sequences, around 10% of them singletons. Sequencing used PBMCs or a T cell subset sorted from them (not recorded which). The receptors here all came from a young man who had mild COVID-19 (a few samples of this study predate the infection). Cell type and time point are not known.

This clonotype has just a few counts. Here the CDR3 reads CASSHGGQPEAFF. Written as DNA, the CDR3 is TGCGCCAGCAGCCATGGAGGACAGCCTGAAGCTTTCTTT. The chain joins TRBV4-1 to TRBJ1-1, with D maybe TRBD1 (6 bases). V shed 3 bases and J shed 6 bases, with 11 bases lying between them. The CDR3 length is 13 residues. The germline gives CDR1 MGHRA, CDR2 YSYEKL.

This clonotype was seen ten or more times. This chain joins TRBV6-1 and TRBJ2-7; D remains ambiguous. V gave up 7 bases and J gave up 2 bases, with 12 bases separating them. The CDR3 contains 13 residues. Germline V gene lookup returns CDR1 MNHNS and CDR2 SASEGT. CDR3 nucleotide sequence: TGTGCCAGCAACAGCCCGGCCACCTACGAGCAGTACGTC. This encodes CASNSPATYEQYV.

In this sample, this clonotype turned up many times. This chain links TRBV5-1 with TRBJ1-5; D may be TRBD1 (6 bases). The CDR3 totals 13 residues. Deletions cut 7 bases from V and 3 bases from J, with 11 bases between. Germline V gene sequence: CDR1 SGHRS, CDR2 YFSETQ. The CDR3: CASAQGFNQPQHF. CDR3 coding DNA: TGCGCCAGCGCCCAGGGGTTCAATCAGCCCCAGCATTTT.

The CDR3 spells CASTVGVNTEAFF. The CDR3 DNA follows: TGTGCCAGCACCGTGGGGGTGAACACTGAAGCTTTCTTT. The gene calls are TRBV12-3 or TRBV12-4 and TRBJ1-1, with D tentatively TRBD1 (5 bases). The V and J ends lost 7 bases and 0 bases respectively, with 9 bases between them. The CDR3 sequence is 13 residues long.

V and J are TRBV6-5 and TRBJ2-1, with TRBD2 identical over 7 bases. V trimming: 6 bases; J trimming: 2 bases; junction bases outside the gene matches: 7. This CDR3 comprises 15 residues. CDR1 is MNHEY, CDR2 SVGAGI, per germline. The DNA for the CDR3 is TGTGCCAGCAGGTTGCGGGGGTCCGCCTACAATGAGCAGTTCTTC. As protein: CASRLRGSAYNEQFF.

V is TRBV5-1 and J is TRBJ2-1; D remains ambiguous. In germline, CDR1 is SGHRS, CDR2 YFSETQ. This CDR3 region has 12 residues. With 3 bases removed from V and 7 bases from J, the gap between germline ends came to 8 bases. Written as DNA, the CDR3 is TGCGCCAGCAGCTCCAGCCGGAATGAGCAGTTCTTC. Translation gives CASSSSRNEQFF.

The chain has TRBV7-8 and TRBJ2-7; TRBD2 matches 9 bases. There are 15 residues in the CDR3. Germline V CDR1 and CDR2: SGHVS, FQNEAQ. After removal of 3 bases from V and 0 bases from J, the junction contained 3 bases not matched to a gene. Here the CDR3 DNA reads TGTGCCAGCAGCTTGGAAGCGGGGGGCTCCTACGAGCAGTACTTC. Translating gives CASSLEAGGSYEQYF.

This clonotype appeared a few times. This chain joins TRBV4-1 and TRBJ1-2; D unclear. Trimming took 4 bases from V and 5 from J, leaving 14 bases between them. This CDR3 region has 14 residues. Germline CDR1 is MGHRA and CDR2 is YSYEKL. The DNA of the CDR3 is TGCGCCAGCAGCCGAACCCGGACCCCGTATGGCTACACCTTC. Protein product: CASSRTRTPYGYTF.

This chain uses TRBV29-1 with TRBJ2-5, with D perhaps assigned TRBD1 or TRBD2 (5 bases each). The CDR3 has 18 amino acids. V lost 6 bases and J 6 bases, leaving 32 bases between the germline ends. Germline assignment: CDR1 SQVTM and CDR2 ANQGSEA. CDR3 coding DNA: TGCAGCGTCCCTACAAGAACCGGGACGGGGTTACCAAGACAGACCCAGTACTTC. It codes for CSVPTRTGTGLPRQTQYF.

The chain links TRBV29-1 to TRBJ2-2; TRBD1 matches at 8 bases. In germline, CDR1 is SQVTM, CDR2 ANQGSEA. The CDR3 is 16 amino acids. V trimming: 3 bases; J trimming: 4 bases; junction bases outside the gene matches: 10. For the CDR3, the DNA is TGCAGCGTTGAGTTCTTGGAGACAGGGGCCACCGGGGAGCTGTTTTTT. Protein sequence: CSVEFLETGATGELFF.

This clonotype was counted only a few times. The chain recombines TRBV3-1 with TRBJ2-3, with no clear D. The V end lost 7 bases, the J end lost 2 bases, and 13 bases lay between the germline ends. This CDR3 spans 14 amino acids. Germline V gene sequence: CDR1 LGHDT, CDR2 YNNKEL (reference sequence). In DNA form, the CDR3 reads TGTGCCAGCACCTCCCGTCTATCCACAGATACGCAGTATTTT. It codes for CASTSRLSTDTQYF.

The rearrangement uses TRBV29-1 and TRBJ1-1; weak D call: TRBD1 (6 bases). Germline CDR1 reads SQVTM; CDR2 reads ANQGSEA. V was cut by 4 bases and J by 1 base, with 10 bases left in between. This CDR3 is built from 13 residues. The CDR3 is CSVGQGPNTEAFF. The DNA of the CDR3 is TGCAGCGTTGGGCAGGGGCCGAACACTGAAGCTTTCTTT. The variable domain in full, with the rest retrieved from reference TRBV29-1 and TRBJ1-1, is SAVISQKPSRDICQRGTSLTIQCQVDSQVTMMFWYRQQPGQSLTLIATANQGSEATYESGFVIDKFPISRPNLTFSTLTVSNMSPEDSSIYLCSVGQGPNTEAFFGQGTRLTVV.

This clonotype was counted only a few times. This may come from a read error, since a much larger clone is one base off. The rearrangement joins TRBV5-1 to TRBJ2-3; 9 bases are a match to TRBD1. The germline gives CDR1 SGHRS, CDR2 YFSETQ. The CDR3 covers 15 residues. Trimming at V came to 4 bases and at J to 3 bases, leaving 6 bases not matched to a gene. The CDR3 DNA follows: TGCGCCAGCAGCCCCGGGACAGGGAGGACAGATACGCAGTATTTT. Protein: CASSPGTGRTDTQYF.

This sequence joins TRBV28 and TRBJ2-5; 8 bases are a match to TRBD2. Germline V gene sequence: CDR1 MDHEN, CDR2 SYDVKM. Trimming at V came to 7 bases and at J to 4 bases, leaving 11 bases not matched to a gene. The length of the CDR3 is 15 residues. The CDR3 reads CASTSGPAGGETQYF. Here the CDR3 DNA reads TGTGCCAGCACCTCCGGACCCGCGGGGGGAGAGACCCAGTACTTC. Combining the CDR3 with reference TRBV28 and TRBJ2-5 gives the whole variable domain DVKVTQSSRYLVKRTGEKVFLECVQDMDHENMFWYRQDPGLGLRLIYFSYDVKMKEKGDIPEGYSVSREKKERFSLILESASTNQTSMYLCASTSGPAGGETQYFGPGTRLLVL.

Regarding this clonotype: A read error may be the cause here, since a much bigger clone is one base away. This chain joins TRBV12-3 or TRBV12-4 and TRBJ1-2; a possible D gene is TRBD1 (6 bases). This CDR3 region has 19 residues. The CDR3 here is CARSFSAPGADGGFNGYTF. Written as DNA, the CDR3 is TGTGCCAGAAGTTTCTCAGCTCCGGGGGCTGACGGGGGTTTTAATGGCTACACCTTC.

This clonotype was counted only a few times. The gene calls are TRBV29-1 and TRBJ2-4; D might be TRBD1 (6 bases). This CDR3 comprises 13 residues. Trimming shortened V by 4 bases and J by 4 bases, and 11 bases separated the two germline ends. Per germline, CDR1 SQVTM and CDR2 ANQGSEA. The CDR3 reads CSVVRTAKNIQYF. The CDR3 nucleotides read TGCAGCGTTGTGAGGACAGCTAAAAACATTCAGTACTTC.

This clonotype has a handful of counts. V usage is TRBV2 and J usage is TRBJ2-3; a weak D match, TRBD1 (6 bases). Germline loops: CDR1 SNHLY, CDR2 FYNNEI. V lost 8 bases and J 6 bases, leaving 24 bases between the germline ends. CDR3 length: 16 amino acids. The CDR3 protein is CASSMGQTGLGDTQYF. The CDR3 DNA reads TGTGCCAGCTCTATGGGGCAAACAGGGCTCGGCGATACGCAGTATTTT.

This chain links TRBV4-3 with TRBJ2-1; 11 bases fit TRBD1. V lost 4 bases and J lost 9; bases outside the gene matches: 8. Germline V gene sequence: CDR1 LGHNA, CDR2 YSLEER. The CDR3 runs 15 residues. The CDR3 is CASSPRTGTGGEQFF. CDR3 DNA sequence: TGCGCCAGCAGCCCACGGACAGGGACAGGGGGTGAGCAGTTCTTC.

CDR3: CASSFEGFDEQFF. In DNA form, the CDR3 reads TGCGCCAGCAGCTTTGAAGGGTTCGATGAGCAGTTCTTC. The chain combines TRBV5-1 with TRBJ2-1; no reliable D call. CDR3 length: 13 residues. Germline CDR1 and CDR2: SGHRS and YFSETQ. Trimming pared 2 bases from V and 8 bases from J, leaving 11 bases between.

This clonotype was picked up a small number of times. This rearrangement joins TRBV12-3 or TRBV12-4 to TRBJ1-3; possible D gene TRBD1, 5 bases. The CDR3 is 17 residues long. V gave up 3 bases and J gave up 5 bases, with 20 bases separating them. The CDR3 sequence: CASSLAPGGGIRNTIYF. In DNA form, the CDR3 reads TGTGCCAGCAGTTTGGCCCCGGGGGGGGGAATTCGAAACACCATATATTTT.

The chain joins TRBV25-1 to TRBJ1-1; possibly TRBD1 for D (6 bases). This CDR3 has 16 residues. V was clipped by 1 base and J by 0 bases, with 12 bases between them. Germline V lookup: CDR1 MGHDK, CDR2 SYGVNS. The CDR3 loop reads CASSELSGGMNTEAFF. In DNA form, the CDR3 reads TGTGCCAGCAGTGAATTAAGCGGGGGCATGAACACTGAAGCTTTCTTT. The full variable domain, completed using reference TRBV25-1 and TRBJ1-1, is EADIYQTPRYLVIGTGKKITLECSQTMGHDKMYWYQQDPGMELHLIHYSYGVNSTEKGDLSSESTVSRIRTEHFPLTLESARPSHTSQYLCASSELSGGMNTEAFFGQGTRLTVV.

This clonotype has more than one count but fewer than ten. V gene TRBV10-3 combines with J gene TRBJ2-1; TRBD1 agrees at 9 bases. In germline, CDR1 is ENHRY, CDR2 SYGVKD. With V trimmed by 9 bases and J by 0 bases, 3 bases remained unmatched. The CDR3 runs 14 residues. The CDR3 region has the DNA TGTGCCATAGCGACAGGGGGCTCCTACAATGAGCAGTTCTTC. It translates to CAIATGGSYNEQFF.